These 11 T cell receptor beta chains came from one sample sequenced in a study of T-cell memory formation after mild COVID-19. TCRdb re-derived calls from the 5' RACE reads in MiXCR, one entry per CDR3 protein. The table shows fewer than 350,000 distinct CDR3 sequences, with 14% occurring only once. Sequencing was done on a sample of PBMCs or a T cell subset sorted from them (not recorded which). Receptors originate from a man aged 18 to 30 who had mild COVID-19 (a few samples of this study predate the infection). Cell type and time point are not known.

This clonotype was counted only a few times. The chain joins TRBV5-1 to TRBJ2-7, with 7 bases matching TRBD1. CDR1 and CDR2 from the germline V gene are SGHRS and YFSETQ. This CDR3 comprises 15 residues. The junction had 6 bases not matched to a gene; V was cut back by 0 bases and J by 3 bases. CDR3 protein: CASSLAETGLYEQYF. The CDR3 nucleotides read TGCGCCAGCAGCTTGGCTGAGACAGGGCTCTACGAGCAGTACTTC.

The rearrangement joins TRBV5-1 to TRBJ2-7, with 7 positions matching TRBD2. V lost 4 bases, J lost 4 bases, and 11 bases stayed unmatched. CDR1 is SGHRS, CDR2 YFSETQ, per germline. This CDR3 is built from 15 residues. The chain's CDR3 is CASSPGGSGAYEQYV. The CDR3 nucleotides read TGCGCCAGCAGCCCCGGGGGGAGCGGGGCGTACGAGCAGTACGTC.

CDR3 sequence: CASSPGQAVGELFF. In DNA form, the CDR3 reads TGTGCCAGCAGTCCGGGACAGGCGGTCGGGGAGCTGTTTTTT. The gene calls are TRBV27 and TRBJ2-2; 8 nucleotides align to TRBD1. This CDR3 is built from 14 residues. V was pared by 5 bases and J by 7 bases, with 6 bases of the junction left unmatched. In germline, CDR1 is MNHEY, CDR2 SMNVEV (reference sequence).

This clonotype was detected a few times. V is TRBV7-9 and J is TRBJ2-1, with D perhaps matching TRBD1 or TRBD2 (5 bases each). The germline V and J ends were trimmed by 5 bases and 3 bases, with 14 bases remaining between them. The germline V gene encodes CDR1 SEHNR and CDR2 FQNEAQ (reference sequence). The CDR3 extends over 15 amino acids. CDR3 protein: CASSHEGLNYNEQFF. The CDR3, as DNA: TGTGCCAGCAGCCACGAGGGGCTGAACTACAATGAGCAGTTCTTC.

The chain has TRBV4-3 and TRBJ2-4; 8 bases match TRBD1. Looked up from germline, CDR1 is LGHNA and CDR2 is YSLEER. The CDR3 sequence is 16 residues long. V was pared by 2 bases and J by 2 bases, with 5 bases of the junction left unmatched. The CDR3: CASSQHQGASKNIQYF. As DNA, the CDR3 is TGCGCCAGCAGCCAACATCAGGGGGCTTCCAAAAACATTCAGTACTTC.

The V and J genes are TRBV14 and TRBJ1-4; D is unresolved. V lost 1 base and J 7 bases, leaving 16 bases between the germline ends. The germline CDR1 and CDR2 sequences are SGHDN and FVKESK. The CDR3 totals 16 residues. DNA of the CDR3: TGTGCCAGCAGCCAAGTGACGACGGCTGGTGGTGAAAAACTGTTTTTT. Protein sequence: CASSQVTTAGGEKLFF.

This clonotype showed up just a few times. The chain couples TRBV11-2 to TRBJ2-2; 7 bases line up with TRBD1. Germline V gene data show CDR1 as SGHAT and CDR2 as FQNNGV. The CDR3 has 17 residues. V trimming: 3 bases; J trimming: 5 bases; junction bases outside the gene matches: 12. The CDR3 DNA reads TGTGCCAGCAGCTTCGAAAGGGGCCCCAGGGGGACCGGGGAGCTGTTTTTT. This codes for CASSFERGPRGTGELFF.

This clonotype was counted a few times. The gene calls are TRBV9 and TRBJ2-2; 7 bases map to TRBD2. The V gene end was trimmed by 3 bases and the J gene end by 0 bases; junction bases not matched to a gene: 11. CDR1 SGDLS and CDR2 YYNGEE come from the germline V gene. The CDR3 runs 18 residues. CDR3 nucleotide sequence: TGTGCCAGCAGCGGCCCAGCGGGGAGGTACGCGAACACCGGGGAGCTGTTTTTT. Translating it yields CASSGPAGRYANTGELFF.

This clonotype has only a few counts. The genes are TRBV20-1 and TRBJ2-3; no reliable D call. V lost 5 bases and J 1 base, leaving 10 bases between the germline ends. The CDR3 extends over 13 amino acids. CDR1 and CDR2 (germline): DFQATT, SNEGSKA (reference sequence). The CDR3 nucleotides read TGCAGTGCTCGCTTCTTGGGCACAGATACGCAGTATTTT. It translates to CSARFLGTDTQYF.

This clonotype was detected many times. The chain links TRBV21-1 to TRBJ2-7. TRBV21-1 is a pseudogene segment. There are 16 residues in the CDR3. CDR3 sequence (DNA): TGTGCCAGCAGCAGCACTGGTCGTGGTGTGAGCTACGAGCAGTACTTC. Translation: CASSSTGRGVSYEQYF.

There are many counts of this clonotype. This chain links TRBV5-1 with TRBJ2-2, with D perhaps matching TRBD2 (5 bases). The V and J ends lost 1 base and 0 bases respectively, with 7 bases between them. Germline V gene sequence: CDR1 SGHRS, CDR2 YFSETQ. The CDR3 loop spans 15 amino acids. This chain's CDR3 is CASSLSGTNTGELFF. The DNA of the CDR3 is TGCGCCAGCAGCTTGTCCGGGACGAACACCGGGGAGCTGTTTTTT.